Here is one T cell receptor beta chain with its context. What it recognizes is unknown. This entry belongs to a study of cytomegalovirus exposure and HLA in healthy donors. Across the whole study: From 170 million or so T cells, an earlier analysis saw 120 million or so unique TCR beta sequences. Study conclusions and caveats: The majority of CMV-associated TCR beta chains were reported as apparently HLA-restricted in a later analysis.

Both 60 Vbeta primers and 13 Jbeta primers went into the PCR. Some clones are missing from TCRdb's copy, which holds only in-frame ones; the method was immunoSEQ multiplex PCR. The sample yields around 200,000 clones, roughly 75% seen once. Germline V gives CDR1 SGDLS, CDR2 YYNGEE. V lost 0 bases, J lost 7 bases, and 10 bases stayed unmatched. CDR3 size: 17 residues. V gene TRBV9 combines with J gene TRBJ1-4; TRBD1 matches at 9 bases. Input material: PBMCs. This TCR was sampled from a man aged 30-40 years in good health and CMV-seropositive. The CDR3 DNA reads TGTGCCAGCAGCGTAGACGGGTCGACAGGGGGTTCTGAAAAACTGTTTTTT. Residues: CASSVDGSTGGSEKLFF.